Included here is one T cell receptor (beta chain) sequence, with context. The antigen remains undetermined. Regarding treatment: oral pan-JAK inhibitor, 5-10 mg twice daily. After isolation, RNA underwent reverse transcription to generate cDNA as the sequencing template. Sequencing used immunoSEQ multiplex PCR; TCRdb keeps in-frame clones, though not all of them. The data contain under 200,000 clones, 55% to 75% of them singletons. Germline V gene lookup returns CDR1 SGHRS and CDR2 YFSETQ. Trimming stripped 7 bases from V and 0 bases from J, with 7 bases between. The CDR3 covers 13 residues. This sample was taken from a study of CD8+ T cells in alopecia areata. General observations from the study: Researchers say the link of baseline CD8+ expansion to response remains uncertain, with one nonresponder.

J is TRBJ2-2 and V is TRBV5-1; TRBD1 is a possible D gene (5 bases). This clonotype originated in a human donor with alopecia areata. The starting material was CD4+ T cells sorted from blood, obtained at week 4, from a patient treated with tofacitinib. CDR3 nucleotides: TGCGCCAGCGGGGCAGCGAACACCGGGGAGCTGTTTTTT. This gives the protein CASGAANTGELFF.